The clone carrying this TCR beta chain was detected once. PCR was performed using 60 Vbeta and 13 Jbeta primers. Only in-frame clones appear in the TCRdb table, and some are missing; sequencing was by immunoSEQ multiplex PCR. This sample carries more than 95,000 clones, roughly 79% of them seen once, and the ten largest clones take approximately 4%. In germline, CDR1 is SGHAT, CDR2 FQDESV (reference sequence). There are 16 residues in the CDR3. The ends were cut back, 5 bases at V and 0 bases at J, with 16 bases in the middle. The sample is drawn from a study of cytomegalovirus exposure and HLA in healthy donors.

The chain employs TRBV11-1 and TRBJ1-1; the D gene is possibly TRBD1 (5 bases). The TCR originated in a man aged 45-65 years in good health and CMV-seropositive. The sequenced sample was PBMCs. CDR3 in amino acids: CASSPTGGVMNTEAFF. CDR3 coding DNA: TGTGCCAGCAGCCCGACCGGGGGGGTCATGAACACTGAAGCTTTCTTT.